What follows describes a single T cell receptor beta chain. The source of the sample is a study of blood T cell repertoires in COVID-19. Background on the study: Specimens from acute and convalescent COVID-19 originated in the United States, Italy and Spain. In each case, the material was cDNA or gDNA derived from T cells, B-cell-depleted T cells, or PBMCs.

Authors' data handling: Reference gene primer amplification gave nucleated cell count estimates. The assay was immunoSEQ multiplex PCR, and TCRdb's table has in-frame clones only and misses some. V and J calls plus clone size are reproduced from that table; the DNA served to infer D and trimming. The sample lists tens of thousands of clones, roughly 76% seen once, with around 5.3% in the top ten. V was trimmed by 1 base and J by 1 base, leaving 7 bases between them. The V gene's germline CDR1 is LNHDA and CDR2 SQIVND (reference sequence). The CDR3 totals 14 residues. This receptor was identified in a human donor in a cohort sampled during active COVID-19. The rearrangement links TRBV19 to TRBJ1-1, with D possibly being TRBD1 (5 bases). Sequences were obtained from peripheral blood. The CDR3 spells CASSIVRANTEAFF. The CDR3 nucleotides read TGTGCCAGTAGTATAGTCAGGGCGAACACTGAAGCTTTCTTT. The full variable domain, completed using reference TRBV19 and TRBJ1-1, is DGGITQSPKYLFRKEGQNVTLSCEQNLNHDAMYWYRQDPGQGLRLIYYSQIVNDFQKGDIAEGYSVSREKKESFPLTVTSAQKNPTAFYLCASSIVRANTEAFFGQGTRLTVV.